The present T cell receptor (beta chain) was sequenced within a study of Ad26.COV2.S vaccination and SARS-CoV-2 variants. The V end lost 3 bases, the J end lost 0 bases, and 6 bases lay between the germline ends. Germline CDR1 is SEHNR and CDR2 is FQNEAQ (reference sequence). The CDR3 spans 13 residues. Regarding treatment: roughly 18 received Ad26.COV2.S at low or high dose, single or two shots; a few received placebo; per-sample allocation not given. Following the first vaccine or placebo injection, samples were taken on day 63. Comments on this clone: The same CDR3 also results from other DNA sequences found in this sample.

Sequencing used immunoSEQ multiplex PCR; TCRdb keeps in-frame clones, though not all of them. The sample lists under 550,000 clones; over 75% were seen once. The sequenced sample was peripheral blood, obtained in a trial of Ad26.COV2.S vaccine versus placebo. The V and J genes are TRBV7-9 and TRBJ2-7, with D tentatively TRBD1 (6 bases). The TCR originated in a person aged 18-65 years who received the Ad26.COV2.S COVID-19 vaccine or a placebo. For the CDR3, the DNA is TGTGCCAGCAGCTTGGACAGCTCCTACGAGCAGTACTTC. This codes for CASSLDSSYEQYF.